Listed below are T cell receptor beta chains from one sample, sequenced in a study of cytomegalovirus exposure and HLA in healthy donors. The data were produced by immunoSEQ multiplex PCR, yet TCRdb's version contains in-frame clones alone and is incomplete. The sample holds under 150,000 clones, 75% to 85% seen once. Sequencing used PBMCs. Every receptor here comes from a male donor in good health and CMV-seronegative. The CDR3 runs from the conserved cysteine through the conserved F or W. Rows give clone size only sometimes, using once, few, many, or a class for an expanded clone.

-	TRBJ2-5	TRBV19	CASSMVAGEKETQYF
-	TRBJ2-7	TRBV5-5	CASRTPGQVYEQYF
-	TRBJ1-6	TRBV6-5	CASSYNPTRRDSPLHF
-	TRBJ2-3	TRBV2	CASGLAGITDTQYF
-	TRBJ1-2	TRBV2	CASRGDRVDGYTF
-	TRBJ1-6	TRBV28	CASKIQYNSPLHF
-	TRBJ1-1	TRBV6-5	CASSERRGLGTEAFF
-	TRBJ2-1	TRBV5-1	CASSLAGTGGSDEQFF
once	TRBJ2-3	TRBV7-9	CASSLGSGGLGTDTQYF
-	TRBJ1-4	TRBV11-2	CASSVQTGLNEKLFF
-	TRBJ2-7	TRBV10-2	CASRQRLAGDHEQYF
-	TRBJ1-2	TRBV2	CASSEAEAGPPYGYTF
-	TRBJ2-1	TRBV27	CASRMGHEQFF
once	TRBJ1-5	TRBV4-2	CASSQDGTGRQPQHF
-	TRBJ1-2	TRBV7-8	CASSLAPGQGASPYGYTF
-	TRBJ2-3	TRBV4-1	CASSLGGVGDTQYF